Listed below are T cell receptor beta chains from one sample, sequenced in a study of early T cells in non-severe SARS-CoV-2 infection. In TCRdb, the 5' RACE reads were re-called with MiXCR into one record per CDR3 protein. The sample includes 90,000 to 120,000 distinct CDR3 sequences, 9% to 14% seen only once; the top ten take 2.5% to 4%. Sequencing was carried out using whole blood. All receptors derive from an adult who was a healthcare worker with PCR-confirmed SARS-CoV-2 infection or an uninfected control (not recorded which). The CDR3 runs from the conserved cysteine through the conserved F or W. D genes are given only for firm matches. Part of the rows lack a size; the others show once, few, many or a class for expanded clones.

d_call: TRBD1
v_call: TRBV12-3/TRBV12-4
clone_size: many
j_call: TRBJ1-2
cdr3_aa: CASSLGQAWVYGYTF
cdr3_nt: TGTGCCAGCAGTTTGGGACAGGCATGGGTCTATGGCTACACCTTC

d_call: .
v_call: TRBV11-2
clone_size: few
j_call: TRBJ1-1
cdr3_aa: CASTPTGKARGAATFF
cdr3_nt: TGTGCCAGCACCCCCACGGGGAAAGCTCGGGGGGCAGCAACTTTCTTT

d_call: .
v_call: TRBV7-3
clone_size: .
j_call: TRBJ2-6
cdr3_aa: CASSPRDGPSGANVLTF
cdr3_nt: TGTGCCAGCAGCCCGAGGGACGGTCCGTCTGGGGCCAACGTCCTGACTTTC

d_call: .
v_call: TRBV28
clone_size: many
j_call: TRBJ2-2
cdr3_aa: CASSLPGPAHTGELFF
cdr3_nt: TGTGCCAGCAGTTTACCGGGACCAGCTCACACCGGGGAGCTGTTTTTT

d_call: TRBD1
v_call: TRBV6-2/TRBV6-3
clone_size: .
j_call: TRBJ1-1
cdr3_aa: CASTDRVSTEAFF
cdr3_nt: TGTGCCAGCACAGACAGGGTGAGCACTGAAGCTTTCTTT

d_call: .
v_call: TRBV11-2
clone_size: .
j_call: TRBJ2-1
cdr3_aa: CASSFLANNEQFF
cdr3_nt: TGTGCCAGCAGCTTTCTAGCAAACAATGAGCAGTTCTTC

d_call: .
v_call: TRBV14
clone_size: .
j_call: TRBJ2-4
cdr3_aa: CASSLSAGMGAKNIQYF
cdr3_nt: TGTGCCAGCAGCCTTTCGGCCGGGATGGGAGCCAAAAACATTCAGTACTTC

d_call: .
v_call: TRBV20-1
clone_size: few
j_call: TRBJ1-1
cdr3_aa: CSASTGDTEAFF
cdr3_nt: TGCAGTGCTAGTACCGGGGACACTGAAGCTTTCTTT

d_call: TRBD1
v_call: TRBV5-1
clone_size: .
j_call: TRBJ2-2
cdr3_aa: CASSLATGQGANTGELFF
cdr3_nt: TGCGCCAGCAGCTTGGCTACGGGACAGGGGGCGAACACCGGGGAGCTGTTTTTT

d_call: .
v_call: TRBV3-1
clone_size: many
j_call: TRBJ2-5
cdr3_aa: CASSPWGKQETQYF
cdr3_nt: TGTGCCAGCAGCCCCTGGGGCAAACAAGAGACCCAGTACTTC

d_call: .
v_call: TRBV7-9
clone_size: many
j_call: TRBJ1-5
cdr3_aa: CASSLEAPVGSNQPQHF
cdr3_nt: TGTGCCAGCAGCTTAGAGGCTCCTGTGGGGAGCAATCAGCCCCAGCATTTT

d_call: .
v_call: TRBV12-3/TRBV12-4
clone_size: few
j_call: TRBJ2-1
cdr3_aa: CASSPIPGLDEQFF
cdr3_nt: TGTGCCAGCAGTCCTATACCCGGGCTGGATGAGCAGTTCTTC